This TCR beta chain is drawn from a study of shared clonotypes between healthy human individuals. The repertoire was sequenced with immunoSEQ multiplex PCR; TCRdb's copy has only in-frame clones and lacks some. In the table there are approximately 2.4 million clones, 90% to 97% of which are singletons. V dropped 6 bases and J dropped 5; count of bases not matched to a gene: 10. The CDR3 runs to 16 residues. The germline V gene encodes CDR1 LGHNT and CDR2 FRNRAP. The genes are TRBV12-5 and TRBJ2-3, with 11 positions matching TRBD1. This receptor was taken from a man younger than 35 in good health. Sample: naive CD4+ T cells sorted from blood. Subset denoted: CD45RA+ positively selected. The DNA of the CDR3 is TGTGCTAGTGGCCCCGGGACAGGGGGTCGAATAGATACGCAGTATTTT. Protein: CASGPGTGGRIDTQYF.